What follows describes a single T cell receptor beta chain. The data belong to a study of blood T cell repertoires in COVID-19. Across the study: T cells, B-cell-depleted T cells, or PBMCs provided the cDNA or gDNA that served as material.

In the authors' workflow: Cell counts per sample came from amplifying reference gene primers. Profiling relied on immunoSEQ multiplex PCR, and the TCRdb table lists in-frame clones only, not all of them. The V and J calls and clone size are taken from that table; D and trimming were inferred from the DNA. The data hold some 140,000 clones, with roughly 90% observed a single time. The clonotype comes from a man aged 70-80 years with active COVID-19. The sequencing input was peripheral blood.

The CDR3 DNA follows: TGTGCCAGCAGGATGACAGTCCTCGAGTACAATGAGCAGTTCTTC. Protein sequence: CASRMTVLEYNEQFF. The chain recombines TRBV6-5 with TRBJ2-1, with D maybe TRBD1 (5 bases). V lost 6 bases, J lost 4 bases, and 16 bases lay in between. The CDR3 spans 15 residues. Germline CDR1 reads MNHEY; CDR2 reads SVGAGI.